This T cell receptor (beta chain) was observed in a study of blood T cell repertoires in COVID-19. Study-level background: Material from acute and convalescent COVID-19 was sourced from the United States, Italy and Spain. T cells, B-cell-depleted T cells, or PBMCs provided the cDNA or gDNA that served as material.

How the authors handled the data: Amplification of reference gene primers provided the estimated nucleated cell counts. Sequencing was performed with immunoSEQ multiplex PCR; in TCRdb, only in-frame clones are kept and a portion is missing. That table supplies the V and J calls and clone size; D and trimming were determined from the DNA. This table has approximately 250,000 clones, roughly nine tenths appearing once. The CDR3 sequence is 13 residues long. Trimming removed 5 bases from V and 7 bases from J, with 11 bases in between. Germline CDR1 reads SGHVS; CDR2 reads FNYEAQ. This TCR was recovered from a man aged 35 to 55 with active or convalescent COVID-19. This rearrangement joins TRBV7-6 to TRBJ2-2; perhaps TRBD2 as D (5 bases). Material: peripheral blood. The CDR3 reads CASSPSRIGELFF. The CDR3, as DNA: TGTGCCAGCAGCCCTAGCCGTATCGGGGAGCTGTTTTTT.